The TCR beta chain described here comes from a study of shared clonotypes between healthy human individuals. TCRdb keeps only in-frame clones here, not all; method: immunoSEQ multiplex PCR. Altogether some 2,000,000 clones are present, about 94% being singletons, with the ten largest covering 1.1%. As to this clone: As yet, its antigen is unknown.

It was CD45RO-negative cells, positively selected for CCR7, that made up naive CD8 cells, with terminally differentiated effector memory CD45RA+ cells excluded. Germline V gene lookup returns CDR1 SNHLY and CDR2 FYNNEI. This CDR3 comprises 16 residues. The V and J ends lost 7 bases and 0 bases, in that order; junction bases with no gene match: 3. Study-wide results and limits: Relative to memory subsets, naive subsets generally showed larger estimated richness. Clonotypes that were shared across a handful of donors made up approximately 5.1% of naive CD4 clonotypes.

The rearrangement links TRBV2 to TRBJ2-1; 13 positions match TRBD2. Sequencing was performed on naive CD8+ T cells sorted from blood. The source is a man younger than 35 in good health. The CDR3 sequence: CASTRLAGGSYNEQFF. The CDR3 nucleotides are TGTGCCAGCACTAGACTAGCGGGAGGCTCCTACAATGAGCAGTTCTTC.